This passage covers 21 T cell receptor beta chains from one sample sequenced in a study of T cell repertoires in cytomegalovirus infection. Antigens for these TCRs are unknown. TCRdb re-called the reads through MiXCR, storing one row per CDR3 protein. This sample has 700,000 to 850,000 distinct CDR3 sequences, with 30% to 35% found just once. The specimen was cultured CD8+ T cells from PBMCs, collected from culture after CMV antigen stimulation. The source of these receptors is a human donor in good health (CMV status not recorded). Some clones in this sample may be carry-over from other donors' samples.

V and J are TRBV6-2 or TRBV6-3 and TRBJ1-6; D may be TRBD1 (6 bases). The CDR3 has 14 residues. Germline-derived CDR1 and CDR2 are MNHEY and SVGEGT. Between the trimmed V and J ends, which lost 2 bases and 10 bases, there was a span of 12 bases. CDR3 bases: TGTGCCAGCAGTTACGGGGACACATCATCACCCCTCCACTTT. It encodes CASSYGDTSSPLHF.

This clonotype turned up a few times. The rearrangement uses TRBV12-3 or TRBV12-4 and TRBJ1-1, with D tentatively TRBD1 (5 bases). This CDR3 has 15 amino acids. V lost 5 bases to trimming and J lost 4 bases, with 17 bases between them. CDR3 DNA: TGTGCCAGCAGTCCGGCAGGGAATAGGGGCACTGAAGCTTTCTTT. Translating gives CASSPAGNRGTEAFF.

This clonotype occurred a few times. The chain combines TRBV27 with TRBJ2-5; D unclear. The CDR3 consists of 13 residues. V lost 2 bases to trimming and J lost 5 bases, with 9 bases between them. CDR1 and CDR2 (germline): MNHEY, SMNVEV (reference sequence). The chain's CDR3 is CASSLGQLETQYF. The CDR3 bases are TGTGCCAGCAGTTTAGGGCAGTTGGAGACCCAGTACTTC.

The gene calls are TRBV2 and TRBJ1-2; no clear D gene. Trimming shortened V by 7 bases and J by 0 bases, and 15 bases separated the two germline ends. CDR3 length: 15 amino acids. CDR1 and CDR2 from the germline V gene are SNHLY and FYNNEI. In nucleotides, the CDR3 is TGTGCCAGCAAGCTAAGGACGGAATCTAACTATGGCTACACCTTC. Translation: CASKLRTESNYGYTF.

The CDR3 sequence is CASSQVLGQPQHF. The CDR3 DNA is TGCGCCAGCAGCCAAGTTTTGGGGCAGCCCCAGCATTTT. This rearrangement joins TRBV4-1 to TRBJ1-5; D call uncertain. The CDR3 contains 13 residues. Germline V gene data show CDR1 as MGHRA and CDR2 as YSYEKL. V lost 1 base to trimming and J lost 7 bases, with 8 bases between them.

This clonotype was observed at least ten times. V and J are TRBV7-6 and TRBJ2-3; tentative D call: TRBD1 (7 bases). Trimming pared 4 bases from V and 3 bases from J, leaving 20 bases between. There are 17 residues in the CDR3. Germline CDR1 is SGHVS and CDR2 is FNYEAQ. CDR3 DNA: TGTGCCAGCAGCTCGCGGACAGGAGGGGGTCTTACAGATACGCAGTATTTT. It specifies CASSSRTGGGLTDTQYF.

The J gene is TRBJ2-7, the V gene TRBV27; TRBD1 is a possible D gene (5 bases). Trimming removed 5 bases at V and 2 bases at J, with 13 bases between. The CDR3 has 14 residues. In germline, CDR1 is MNHEY, CDR2 SMNVEV (reference sequence). The CDR3 DNA follows: TGTGCCAGCAGTATGGACATGAATACCTACGAGCAGTACTTC. Amino acid sequence: CASSMDMNTYEQYF.

As for this clonotype: It may be a read error: a sequence one base away is much more abundant. The chain combines TRBV7-2 with TRBJ1-5; 7 bases line up with TRBD1. CDR1 is SGHTA and CDR2 is FQGNSA in the germline V gene. The CDR3 spans 15 residues. DNA for the CDR3: TGTGCCAGCAACTTAAGGGGACAGAACAATCAGCCCCAGCATTTT. Translating it yields CASNLRGQNNQPQHF.

The CDR3 nucleotides are TGTGCCAGCAGCTTAGGTCCCGGACAGGGGAGAGGGGACACTGAAGCTTTCTTT. It translates to CASSLGPGQGRGDTEAFF. This chain connects TRBV7-3 to TRBJ1-1; 9 positions match TRBD1. The V gene's germline CDR1 is SGHTA and CDR2 FQGTGA. The CDR3 is 18 amino acids. With V trimmed by 2 bases and J by 3 bases, 13 bases remained unmatched.

CDR3 bases: TGTGCCAGCAGCGTAGGCGGAGGGTCGGCCGGGGAGCTGTTTTTT. Its protein product is CASSVGGGSAGELFF. J is TRBJ2-2 and V is TRBV9, with TRBD2 as a possible D gene (6 bases). Trimming pared 0 bases from V and 6 bases from J, leaving 12 bases between. Germline CDR1 SGDLS, CDR2 YYNGEE. CDR3 size: 15 residues.

The V and J genes are TRBV7-6 and TRBJ1-6; TRBD1 is a possible D gene (6 bases). With 2 bases removed from V and 3 bases from J, the gap between germline ends came to 11 bases. The CDR3 covers 16 residues. Germline CDR1 SGHVS, CDR2 FNYEAQ. CDR3 DNA sequence: TGTGCCAGCAGCTTATTAGGACAGATCTATAATTCACCCCTCCACTTT. Translation gives CASSLLGQIYNSPLHF.

This clonotype has just a few counts. V usage is TRBV4-1 and J usage is TRBJ2-1, with D perhaps TRBD2 (5 bases). V gave up 1 base and J gave up 10 bases, with 8 bases separating them. Germline-derived CDR1 and CDR2 are MGHRA and YSYEKL. The CDR3 sequence is 12 residues long. CDR3: CASSQAGEEQFF. DNA for the CDR3: TGCGCCAGCAGCCAAGCCGGGGAGGAGCAGTTCTTC.

CDR3 coding DNA: TGTGCCAGCAGCGCGTCCAGGGCCTCCCAAGAGACCCAGTACTTC. Translated: CASSASRASQETQYF. The chain carries TRBV27 and TRBJ2-5; the D gene is possibly TRBD1 (5 bases). Germline V gene sequence: CDR1 MNHEY, CDR2 SMNVEV (reference sequence). Trimming pared 6 bases from V and 1 base from J, leaving 15 bases between. The length of the CDR3 is 15 residues.

J is TRBJ1-1 and V is TRBV7-6; D is possibly TRBD1 (6 bases). V lost 8 bases to trimming and J lost 9 bases, with 25 bases between them. The CDR3 runs 15 residues. CDR1 SGHVS and CDR2 FNYEAQ come from the germline V gene. As DNA, the CDR3 is TGTGCCAGCCTTGACTGGGACATTCGGGGGCGAAAAGCTTTCTTT. As protein: CASLDWDIRGRKAFF.

This rearrangement joins TRBV19 to TRBJ2-1; no clear D gene. Germline V CDR1 and CDR2: LNHDA, SQIVND (reference sequence). Trimming left V 2 bases short and J 0 bases short, with 23 bases between. The CDR3 is 20 residues long. The CDR3 loop is CASSIKYRAVRPSSYNEQFF. The CDR3 region has the DNA TGTGCCAGTAGTATAAAATACCGGGCCGTTCGCCCGAGCTCCTACAATGAGCAGTTCTTC. The entire variable domain, with the rest obtained from reference TRBV19 and TRBJ2-1, is as follows: DGGITQSPKYLFRKEGQNVTLSCEQNLNHDAMYWYRQDPGQGLRLIYYSQIVNDFQKGDIAEGYSVSREKKESFPLTVTSAQKNPTAFYLCASSIKYRAVRPSSYNEQFFGPGTRLTVL.

As concerns this clonotype: The junction shows a germline mismatch at one end, possibly a read error. The rearrangement joins TRBV15 to TRBJ2-7; D gene uncertain. CDR3 length: 17 residues. From germline, CDR1 is LNHNV and CDR2 YYDKDF (reference sequence). The CDR3 DNA follows: TGTGCCACCAGCAGAGATTCGCCGGCAGTGACTTCCTACGTGCAGTACTTC. As protein: CATSRDSPAVTSYVQYF.

The rearrangement uses TRBV12-3 or TRBV12-4 and TRBJ1-4; D remains unclear. The CDR3 has 11 residues. V lost 6 bases, J lost 11 bases, and 10 bases lay in between. The CDR3 sequence is CASRVAQKLFF. DNA for the CDR3: TGTGCCAGCAGAGTAGCCCAGAAACTGTTTTTT.

The V gene is TRBV19, the J gene TRBJ1-2, with a tentative D call TRBD1 (5 bases). The CDR3 has 13 amino acids. V lost 5 bases and J 6 bases, leaving 13 bases between the germline ends. Per the germline V gene, CDR1 is LNHDA and CDR2 is SQIVND (reference sequence). The CDR3 bases are TGTGCCAGTAGTGCACCGGGGCCAAATGGCTACACCTTC. Translated: CASSAPGPNGYTF.

The table lists this clonotype with many counts. The J gene is TRBJ2-7, the V gene TRBV4-2; 9 bases match TRBD1. The germline CDR1 and CDR2 sequences are LGHNA and YNFKEQ. The CDR3 loop spans 15 amino acids. The V gene end was trimmed by 0 bases and the J gene end by 6 bases; junction bases not matched to a gene: 6. This chain's CDR3 is CASSQEQRTGVEQYF. CDR3 DNA sequence: TGTGCCAGCAGCCAAGAACAGAGGACAGGGGTCGAGCAGTACTTC.

The rearrangement uses TRBV3-1 and TRBJ1-2; D is perhaps TRBD1 (5 bases). With 0 bases removed from V and 3 bases from J, the gap between germline ends came to 17 bases. Germline loops: CDR1 LGHDT, CDR2 YNNKEL (reference sequence). CDR3 size: 17 residues. The CDR3 DNA reads TGTGCCAGCAGCCAAGATTGGGGCCTATCTCTGGACTATGGCTACACCTTC. Translated: CASSQDWGLSLDYGYTF.

This clonotype was detected a few times. The chain joins TRBV5-5 to TRBJ1-6, with TRBD1 identical over 7 bases. Per the germline V gene, CDR1 is SGHKS and CDR2 is YYEKEE (reference sequence). This CDR3 contains 15 residues. After removal of 6 bases from V and 7 bases from J, the junction contained 10 bases not matched to a gene. CDR3 loop: CASTPRTGPNSPLHF. In nucleotides, the CDR3 is TGTGCCAGCACCCCTCGGACAGGCCCCAATTCACCCCTCCACTTT.